This T cell receptor beta chain was observed in a study of cytomegalovirus exposure and HLA in healthy donors. About the study: Earlier sequencing of some 170 million T cells yielded 95 million to 120 million unique TCR beta sequences.

Study-wide results and limits: The authors later linked a missense DCLRE1C variant to TCR beta V- and J-gene trimming. Compared with the approximately 680-donor mean, an Asian-associated ancestry cluster reportedly had fewer N-insertions, according to a later analysis.

For this clone: The antigen remains undetermined.

The PCR made use of 60 Vbeta and 13 Jbeta primers. How the authors handled the data: The count from a later analysis was some 81 million unique TCR beta chains, around 10 million of them shared. Assay: immunoSEQ multiplex PCR; the TCRdb copy retains only in-frame clones and omits some. V and J calls and clone size follow that table, whereas D and trimming were derived from the DNA. The sample holds 160,000 or so clones, approximately 80% seen once. The clonotype comes from a man in his fifties in good health and CMV-seropositive. Sequenced material: PBMCs.

For the CDR3, the DNA is TGTGCCAGCAGCCAACAAGAGACCCAGTACTTC. This encodes CASSQQETQYF. The gene calls are TRBV7-9 and TRBJ2-5; D remains ambiguous. Germline assignment: CDR1 SEHNR and CDR2 FQNEAQ (reference sequence). V dropped 5 bases and J dropped 2 bases, with 3 bases sitting between them. CDR3 size: 11 residues.